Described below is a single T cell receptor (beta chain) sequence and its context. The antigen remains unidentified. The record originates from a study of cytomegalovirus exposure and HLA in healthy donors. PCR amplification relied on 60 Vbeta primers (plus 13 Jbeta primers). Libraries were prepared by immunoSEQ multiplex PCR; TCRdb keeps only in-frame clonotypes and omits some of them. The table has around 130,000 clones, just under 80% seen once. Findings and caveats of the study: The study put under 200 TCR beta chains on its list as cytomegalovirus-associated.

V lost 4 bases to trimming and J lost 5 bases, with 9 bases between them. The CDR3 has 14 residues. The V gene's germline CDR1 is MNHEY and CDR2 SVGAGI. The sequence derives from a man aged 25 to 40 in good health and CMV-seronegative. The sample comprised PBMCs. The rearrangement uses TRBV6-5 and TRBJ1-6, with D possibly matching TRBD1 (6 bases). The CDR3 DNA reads TGTGCCAGCAGTTTGCACAGGGATAATTCACCCCTCCACTTT. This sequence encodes CASSLHRDNSPLHF.